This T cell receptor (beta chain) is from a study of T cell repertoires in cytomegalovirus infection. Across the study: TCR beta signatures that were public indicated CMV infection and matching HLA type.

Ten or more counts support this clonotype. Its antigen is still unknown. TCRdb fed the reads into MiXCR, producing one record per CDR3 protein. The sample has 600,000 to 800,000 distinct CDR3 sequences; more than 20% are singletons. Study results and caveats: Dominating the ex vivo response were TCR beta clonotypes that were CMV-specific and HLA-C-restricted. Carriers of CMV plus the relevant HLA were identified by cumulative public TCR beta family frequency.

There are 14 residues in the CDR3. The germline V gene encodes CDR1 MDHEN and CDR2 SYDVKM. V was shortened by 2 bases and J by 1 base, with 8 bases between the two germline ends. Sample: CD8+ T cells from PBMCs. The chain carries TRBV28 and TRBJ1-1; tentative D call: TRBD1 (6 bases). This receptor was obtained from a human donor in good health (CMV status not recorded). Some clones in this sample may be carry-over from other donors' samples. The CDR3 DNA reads TGTGCCAGCAGTTTACCGGGGGCGAACACTGAAGCTTTCTTT. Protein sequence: CASSLPGANTEAFF.